Sequencing of this T cell receptor (beta chain) was carried out in a study of OX40 agonist ivuxolimab in advanced cancers. Background on the study: Patients received intravenous ivuxolimab every 2 weeks at 0.01 to 10 mg/kg. Whole-study results and caveats: Relatively little clonal expansion, among the lowest observed, appeared in partial responders at 0.1-3.0 mg/kg. CD4+ T cells averaged fewer expanded clones than CD8+ T cells.

This table comes from immunoSEQ multiplex PCR, and its TCRdb copy is limited to in-frame clones, with some not included. Of fewer than 85,000 clones in the sample, about nine tenths were seen once. The germline gives CDR1 MDHEN, CDR2 SYDVKM. V lost 5 bases and J 8 bases, leaving 16 bases between the germline ends. This CDR3 is 14 amino acids long. In the case of this clone: Its antigen is still unknown.

The chain couples TRBV28 to TRBJ1-5; D ambiguous. Sequencing used CD4+ or CD8+ T cells sorted from blood, obtained in a trial of the OX40 agonist ivuxolimab. The sequence derives from an adult with an advanced solid tumor such as melanoma, head and neck, liver or kidney cancer. This CDR3 is CASSPITFREPQHF. For the CDR3, the DNA is TGTGCCAGCAGTCCCATCACCTTTCGTGAGCCCCAGCATTTT. Complete variable domain (other parts from reference TRBV28 and TRBJ1-5): DVKVTQSSRYLVKRTGEKVFLECVQDMDHENMFWYRQDPGLGLRLIYFSYDVKMKEKGDIPEGYSVSREKKERFSLILESASTNQTSMYLCASSPITFREPQHFGDGTRLSIL.